This TCR beta chain was sequenced in a study of shared clonotypes between healthy human individuals. The wider study: Each donor had three CD4 naive, three CD4 memory, two CD8 naive and one CD8 memory plate.

Only Caucasian adults living in Nashville, Tennessee made up the donor group. CD4+ cell separation produced CD45RA+ naive and CD45RA-negative memory subsets. Per the authors' pipeline: Filtering differed for immunoSEQ, which gave only junction sequences without quality scores. Libraries were prepared by immunoSEQ multiplex PCR; TCRdb keeps only in-frame clonotypes and omits some of them. The DNA was the basis for D and trimming; V, J and clone size are from that table. In the table there are 2 million to 2.5 million clones, around 95% of which are singletons. The CDR3 loop spans 15 amino acids. Germline V CDR1 and CDR2: SGHRS, YFSETQ. Deletions cut 0 bases from V and 4 bases from J, with 13 bases between.

The receptor's source is a man aged 18 to 30 in good health. Sequenced material: naive CD4+ T cells sorted from blood. Subset reported: CD45RA+ positively selected. This rearrangement joins TRBV5-1 to TRBJ2-5; a possible D gene is TRBD2 (6 bases). The CDR3 sequence is CASSLVGGFGETQYF. The CDR3 nucleotides read TGCGCCAGCAGCTTGGTTGGGGGGTTTGGAGAGACCCAGTACTTC.